This T cell receptor beta chain is from a study of cytomegalovirus exposure and HLA in healthy donors. Study details: Earlier sequencing of some 170 million T cells yielded approximately 100 million unique TCR beta sequences.

Primers for the PCR totalled 60 Vbeta and 13 Jbeta. The assay was immunoSEQ multiplex PCR, and TCRdb's table has in-frame clones only and misses some. This sample has approximately 160,000 clones, with 64% found just once. This clone was picked up one time. Per germline, CDR1 GTSNPN and CDR2 SVGIG (reference sequence). Trimming stripped 0 bases from V and 5 bases from J, with 4 bases between. This CDR3 spans 11 amino acids. The specimen was PBMCs. This chain connects TRBV30 to TRBJ1-2; D remains ambiguous. This TCR was recovered from a woman between 25 and 40 years old in good health and CMV-seropositive. CDR3 region: CAWSVQYGYTF. The CDR3 DNA sequence: TGTGCCTGGAGTGTTCAGTATGGCTACACCTTC.